The next 27 T cell receptor beta chains were all read from a single sample in a study of cytotoxic CD8 clonotypes in ibrutinib-treated CLL. Sequenced by immunoSEQ multiplex PCR; TCRdb stores in-frame clones only, minus some. The sample has about 310,000 clones; around four fifths are singletons. Sequenced material: PBMCs, taken before ibrutinib treatment. Every receptor here comes from a human donor with chronic lymphocytic leukemia.

This clone was counted between two and nine times. The V gene is TRBV25-1, the J gene TRBJ2-1; D not certain. Trimming stripped 2 bases from V and 7 bases from J, with 9 bases between. CDR1 and CDR2 (germline): MGHDK, SYGVNS. The length of the CDR3 is 13 residues. CDR3 DNA: TGTGCCAGCAGTGAAATGGCTTCAAATGAGCAGTTCTTC. Protein: CASSEMASNEQFF.

Note on this clone: The same CDR3 also results from other DNA sequences found in this sample. V usage is TRBV9 and J usage is TRBJ2-7, with a tentative D call TRBD2 (6 bases). The CDR3 has 15 amino acids. Germline-derived CDR1 and CDR2 are SGDLS and YYNGEE. V gave up 0 bases and J gave up 2 bases, with 12 bases separating them. This CDR3 reads CASSVGGGRTYEQYF. The CDR3 bases are TGTGCCAGCAGCGTAGGTGGAGGGAGGACCTACGAGCAGTACTTC.

The chain couples TRBV5-8 to TRBJ2-7; no clear D. Germline V gene lookup returns CDR1 SGHTS and CDR2 YDEGEE. The CDR3 covers 13 residues. The V end lost 1 base, the J end lost 6 bases, and 11 bases lay between the germline ends. The CDR3 loop reads CASSLSRVGEQYF. As DNA, the CDR3 is TGTGCCAGCAGCTTGAGTCGGGTCGGCGAGCAGTACTTC.

This clone was found a few times. V gene TRBV5-1 combines with J gene TRBJ2-1; 7 bases are shared with TRBD2. The CDR3 is 14 residues long. Germline assignment: CDR1 SGHRS and CDR2 YFSETQ. V lost 4 bases and J lost 9; bases outside the gene matches: 10. The CDR3 DNA follows: TGCGCCAGCAGCAGACCCGGGACTACATCTGAGCAGTTCTTC. Translated: CASSRPGTTSEQFF.

The V call is TRBV28, the J call TRBJ2-1; 8 bases agree with TRBD2. This CDR3 has 14 amino acids. CDR1 and CDR2 from the germline V gene are MDHEN and SYDVKM. The V segment lost 6 bases and the J segment 7 bases; nucleotides outside the gene matches: 8. CDR3 sequence reads: CASSYGRARNEQFF. Here the CDR3 DNA reads TGTGCCAGCAGCTACGGGAGGGCCCGGAATGAGCAGTTCTTC. Full variable domain (remainder filled in from reference TRBV28 and TRBJ2-1): DVKVTQSSRYLVKRTGEKVFLECVQDMDHENMFWYRQDPGLGLRLIYFSYDVKMKEKGDIPEGYSVSREKKERFSLILESASTNQTSMYLCASSYGRARNEQFFGPGTRLTVL.

The chain links TRBV7-3 to TRBJ2-3; D not certain. Germline V lookup: CDR1 SGHTA, CDR2 FQGTGA. Trimming took off 1 base at V and 2 bases at J, with 13 bases between the two ends. The CDR3 extends over 16 amino acids. In DNA, the CDR3 is TGTGCCAGCAGCTTAATTAGTCGGATACCCACAGATACGCAGTATTTT. Encoded protein: CASSLISRIPTDTQYF.

This sequence joins TRBV4-1 and TRBJ2-1; TRBD2 is a possible D gene (6 bases). The CDR3 is made up of 14 amino acids. V was cut by 1 base and J by 10 bases, with 14 bases left in between. Germline CDR1 is MGHRA and CDR2 is YSYEKL. CDR3 region: CASSQGLAQTEQFF. CDR3 nucleotides: TGCGCCAGCAGCCAAGGCCTAGCGCAAACCGAGCAGTTCTTC.

The V gene is TRBV2, the J gene TRBJ2-1; D is uncertain. Trimming stripped 0 bases from V and 0 bases from J, with 3 bases between. The CDR3 contains 14 residues. Germline values: CDR1 SNHLY, CDR2 FYNNEI. The CDR3 DNA reads as TGTGCCAGCAGTGAAGCGAACTCCTACAATGAGCAGTTCTTC. It specifies CASSEANSYNEQFF.

The chain couples TRBV28 to TRBJ1-5; possible D gene TRBD1, 5 bases. V was trimmed by 7 bases and J by 5 bases, leaving 18 bases between them. The germline V gene has CDR1 MDHEN and CDR2 SYDVKM. This CDR3 spans 15 amino acids. The CDR3 DNA reads as TGTGCCAGCAACCTCCATGGGGCTGGAGATCAGCCCCAGCATTTT. The encoded protein is CASNLHGAGDQPQHF.

The chain combines TRBV9 with TRBJ2-2, with 8 bases lining up with TRBD2. In germline, CDR1 is SGDLS, CDR2 YYNGEE. This CDR3 is built from 16 residues. Unmatched junction bases numbered 10, after V lost 5 bases and J lost 4 bases. The CDR3 loop reads CASSPRGGLGTGELFF. Written as DNA, the CDR3 is TGTGCCAGCAGTCCCCGGGGGGGCCTAGGCACCGGGGAGCTGTTTTTT.

This clone has a handful of counts. The V and J genes are TRBV4-1 and TRBJ2-7; D not resolved. The CDR3 covers 13 residues. Germline CDR1 is MGHRA and CDR2 is YSYEKL. The V gene lost 0 bases and the J gene lost 7 bases, with 10 bases spanning the gap. CDR3 nucleotide sequence: TGCGCCAGCAGCCAAGATGGGGTACAGGAGCAGTACTTC. Translation: CASSQDGVQEQYF.

The gene calls are TRBV9 and TRBJ2-7, with D possibly matching TRBD2 (5 bases). This CDR3 is 14 amino acids long. Germline values: CDR1 SGDLS, CDR2 YYNGEE. Trimming removed 5 bases from V and 1 base from J, with 13 bases in between. The DNA of the CDR3 is TGTGCCAGCAGTTTAGGCGGGCCTTCCTACGAGCAGTACTTC. This sequence encodes CASSLGGPSYEQYF.

J is TRBJ2-7 and V is TRBV9, with TRBD1 matching 9 bases. Germline values: CDR1 SGDLS, CDR2 YYNGEE. This CDR3 is built from 15 residues. V gave up 0 bases and J gave up 0 bases; unmatched junction bases: 1. CDR3 sequence reads: CASSVGTGDSYEQYF. The DNA of the CDR3 is TGTGCCAGCAGCGTAGGGACAGGGGACTCCTACGAGCAGTACTTC.

V usage is TRBV18 and J usage is TRBJ2-3, with 7 bases aligning to TRBD1. The V gene's germline CDR1 is KGHSH and CDR2 LQKENI. V shed 4 bases and J 3 bases; nucleotides not matched to a gene: 1. The CDR3 is made up of 13 amino acids. This chain's CDR3 is CASSQGATDTQYF. Here the CDR3 DNA reads TGTGCCAGCTCACAGGGGGCTACAGATACGCAGTATTTT.

In its sample, this clone was seen a few times. The chain couples TRBV18 to TRBJ2-5; 7 bases are a match to TRBD1. Unmatched junction bases numbered 6, after V lost 3 bases and J lost 5 bases. Germline CDR1 reads KGHSH; CDR2 reads LQKENI. The CDR3 sequence is 14 residues long. The CDR3: CASSPLDRAETQYF. Here the CDR3 DNA reads TGTGCCAGCTCACCCTTAGACAGGGCGGAGACCCAGTACTTC.

The J gene is TRBJ2-7, the V gene TRBV6-5, with D possibly being TRBD2 (6 bases). Trimming left V 5 bases short and J 3 bases short, with 11 bases between. CDR3 size: 13 residues. Germline loops: CDR1 MNHEY, CDR2 SVGAGI. CDR3 sequence: CASSLQGGYEQYF. The DNA for the CDR3 is TGTGCCAGCAGTCTGCAGGGAGGCTACGAGCAGTACTTC.

The chain recombines TRBV2 with TRBJ2-4; D gene unclear. The germline V gene has CDR1 SNHLY and CDR2 FYNNEI. This CDR3 region has 13 residues. The V and J ends lost 2 bases and 9 bases respectively, with 11 bases between them. CDR3 bases: TGTGCCAGCAGTGAATCCGCCGGCCCCATTCAGTACTTC. Translating gives CASSESAGPIQYF.

The chain joins TRBV5-1 to TRBJ2-3; TRBD1 aligns across 9 bases. The CDR3 is 14 amino acids. The junction had 2 bases not matched to a gene; V was cut back by 0 bases and J by 6 bases. CDR1 SGHRS and CDR2 YFSETQ come from the germline V gene. Written as DNA, the CDR3 is TGCGCCAGCAGCTTGGGACAGGGGGAGGATACGCAGTATTTT. Translating gives CASSLGQGEDTQYF.

The V gene is TRBV5-1, the J gene TRBJ1-5; unclear D gene. Germline CDR1 SGHRS, CDR2 YFSETQ. CDR3 length equals 13 residues. Trimming removed 2 bases at V and 3 bases at J, with 6 bases between. The CDR3 reads CASSLDTNQPQHF. The CDR3 DNA reads TGCGCCAGCAGCTTAGACACCAATCAGCCCCAGCATTTT.

The J gene is TRBJ1-1, the V gene TRBV9; no clear D gene. The length of the CDR3 is 14 residues. Trimming shortened V by 0 bases and J by 1 base, and 7 bases separated the two germline ends. The germline V gene encodes CDR1 SGDLS and CDR2 YYNGEE. The CDR3 DNA sequence: TGTGCCAGCAGCGTAGGAACAGAGAACACTGAAGCTTTCTTT. It specifies CASSVGTENTEAFF.

The rearrangement joins TRBV10-3 to TRBJ1-4, with unresolved D. The J call may be incorrect, as the DNA end agrees better with TRBJ2-2. The CDR3 runs 12 residues. The germline V gene has CDR1 ENHRY and CDR2 SYGVKD. This chain's CDR3 is CAISESVGELFF. CDR3 nucleotides: TGTGCCATCAGTGAGTCCGTGGGGGAGCTGTTTTTT.

The chain joins TRBV25-1 to TRBJ1-1, with 9 bases fitting TRBD1. The CDR3 spans 17 residues. V gave up 8 bases and J gave up 1 base; unmatched junction bases: 14. Germline assignment: CDR1 MGHDK and CDR2 SYGVNS. CDR3 sequence reads: CASETGGPRVGNTEAFF. CDR3 nucleotides: TGTGCCAGCGAGACAGGGGGTCCTCGGGTCGGGAACACTGAAGCTTTCTTT.

This clone has a handful of counts. The chain uses TRBV4-3 and TRBJ2-7; D unresolved. The germline V gene has CDR1 LGHNA and CDR2 YSLEER. The CDR3 is 14 amino acids. V was cut by 1 base and J by 3 bases, with 10 bases left in between. CDR3 residues: CASSQVDGGYEQYF. The CDR3 bases are TGCGCCAGCAGCCAAGTGGACGGCGGCTACGAGCAGTACTTC.

CDR3 loop: CASSFGQGWTDTQYF. The CDR3 bases are TGCGCCAGCAGCTTTGGACAGGGGTGGACAGATACGCAGTATTTT. V usage is TRBV5-1 and J usage is TRBJ2-3; 9 bases match TRBD1. The CDR3 has 15 residues. The V segment lost 2 bases and the J segment 3 bases; nucleotides outside the gene matches: 4. CDR1 SGHRS and CDR2 YFSETQ come from the germline V gene.

The chain uses TRBV18 and TRBJ1-3; maybe TRBD1 (6 bases). The CDR3 is made up of 17 amino acids. The germline V gene has CDR1 KGHSH and CDR2 LQKENI. Trimming took 2 bases from V and 0 from J, leaving 14 bases between them. CDR3 region: CASSPSPGQFSGNTIYF. The CDR3 bases are TGTGCCAGCTCACCATCTCCGGGACAATTCTCTGGAAACACCATATATTTT.

V gene TRBV23-1 combines with J gene TRBJ2-7; 9 nucleotides agree with TRBD1. TRBV23-1 is an ORF, and what it does is uncertain. V was clipped by 5 bases and J by 0 bases; unmatched bases: 5. CDR3 length: 15 residues. The CDR3 DNA follows: TGCGCCAGCAGTTCCCGGGACAGGGTCTCCTACGAGCAGTACTTC. Its translation is CASSSRDRVSYEQYF.

The rearrangement links TRBV27 to TRBJ2-7; D unresolved. Germline V gives CDR1 MNHEY, CDR2 SMNVEV (reference sequence). V was shortened by 0 bases and J by 7 bases, with 4 bases between the two germline ends. The CDR3 length is 11 residues. The CDR3 bases are TGTGCCAGCAGTTTATCGGGGGAGCAGTACTTC. Translation: CASSLSGEQYF.